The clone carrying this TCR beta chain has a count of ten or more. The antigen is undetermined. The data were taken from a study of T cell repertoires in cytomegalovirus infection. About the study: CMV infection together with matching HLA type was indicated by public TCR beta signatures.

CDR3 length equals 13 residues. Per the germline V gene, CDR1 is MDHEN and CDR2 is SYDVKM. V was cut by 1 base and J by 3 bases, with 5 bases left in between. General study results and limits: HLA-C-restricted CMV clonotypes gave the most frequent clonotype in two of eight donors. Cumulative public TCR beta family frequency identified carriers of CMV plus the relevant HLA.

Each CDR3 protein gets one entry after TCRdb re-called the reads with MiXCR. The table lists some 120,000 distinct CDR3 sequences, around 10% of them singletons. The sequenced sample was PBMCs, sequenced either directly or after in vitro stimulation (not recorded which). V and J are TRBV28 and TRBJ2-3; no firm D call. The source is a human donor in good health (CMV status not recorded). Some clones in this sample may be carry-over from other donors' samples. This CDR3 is CASSLYGTDTQYF. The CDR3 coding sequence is TGTGCCAGCAGTTTATACGGTACAGATACGCAGTATTTT.